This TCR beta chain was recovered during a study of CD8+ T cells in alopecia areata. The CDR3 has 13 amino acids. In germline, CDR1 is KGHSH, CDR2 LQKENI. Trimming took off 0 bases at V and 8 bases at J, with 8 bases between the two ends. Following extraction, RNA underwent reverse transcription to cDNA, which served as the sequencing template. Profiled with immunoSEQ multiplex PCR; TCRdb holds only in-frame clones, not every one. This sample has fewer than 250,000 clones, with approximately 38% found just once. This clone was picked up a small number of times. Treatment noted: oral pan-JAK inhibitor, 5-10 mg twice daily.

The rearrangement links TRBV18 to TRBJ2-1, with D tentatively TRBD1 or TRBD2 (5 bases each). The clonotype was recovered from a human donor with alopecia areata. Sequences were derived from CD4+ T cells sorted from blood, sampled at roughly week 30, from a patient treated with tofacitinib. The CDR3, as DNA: TGTGCCAGCTCACCACCGGGGGTGTATGAGCAGTTCTTC. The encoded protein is CASSPPGVYEQFF.